These T cell receptor beta chains were read from a single sample in a study of blood T cell repertoires in COVID-19. TCRdb's copy holds only in-frame clones and misses some; the assay was immunoSEQ multiplex PCR. The sample consists of about 100,000 clones, around 93% of them appearing once. The specimen was peripheral blood. These receptors all stem from a man aged 50-60 years with acute or convalescent COVID-19. Both conserved end residues are part of each CDR3. The order of the fields is V gene, D gene, J gene, clone size, CDR3 protein, CDR3 DNA. The D gene is left open where the match is weak. Some rows mark clone size as missing; the rest say once, few, many or name a class of expanded clone.

v_call: TRBV7-9; d_call: .; j_call: TRBJ1-4; clone_size: .; cdr3_aa: CASSSGFTNEKLFF; cdr3_nt: TGTGCCAGCAGCTCAGGGTTTACTAATGAAAAACTGTTTTTT
v_call: TRBV6-5; d_call: .; j_call: TRBJ2-7; clone_size: .; cdr3_aa: CASSYSRGRGRNEQYF; cdr3_nt: TGTGCCAGCAGTTACTCTAGGGGCAGGGGAAGGAACGAGCAGTACTTC
v_call: TRBV10-3; d_call: .; j_call: TRBJ2-1; clone_size: .; cdr3_aa: CAISKGGAQNEQFF; cdr3_nt: TGTGCCATCAGTAAAGGGGGAGCCCAAAATGAGCAGTTCTTC
v_call: TRBV7-8; d_call: .; j_call: TRBJ2-7; clone_size: .; cdr3_aa: CASSPLGGRATYEQYF; cdr3_nt: TGTGCCAGCAGCCCCCTCGGTGGCAGGGCGACCTACGAGCAGTACTTC
v_call: TRBV3-1/TRBV3-2; d_call: TRBD2; j_call: TRBJ2-5; clone_size: .; cdr3_aa: CASSHPALKERGGIETQYF; cdr3_nt: TGTGCCAGCAGCCACCCCGCCTTGAAGGAGCGGGGGGGCATAGAGACCCAGTACTTC
v_call: TRBV7-6; d_call: .; j_call: TRBJ1-1; clone_size: .; cdr3_aa: CASSTTQGLNTEAFF; cdr3_nt: TGTGCCAGCAGCACAACACAGGGCCTGAACACTGAAGCTTTCTTT
v_call: TRBV25-1; d_call: .; j_call: TRBJ1-5; clone_size: .; cdr3_aa: CASSEYTGNQPQHF; cdr3_nt: TGTGCCAGCAGTGAATATACGGGGAATCAGCCCCAGCATTTT
v_call: TRBV19; d_call: TRBD1; j_call: TRBJ2-1; clone_size: .; cdr3_aa: CATGPSTGSNEQFF; cdr3_nt: TGTGCCACCGGGCCCTCGACAGGGTCTAATGAGCAGTTCTTC
v_call: TRBV5-4; d_call: TRBD1; j_call: TRBJ1-3; clone_size: .; cdr3_aa: CASSYRGSGNTIYF; cdr3_nt: TGTGCCAGCAGCTACAGGGGCTCTGGAAACACCATATATTTT
v_call: TRBV6-5; d_call: .; j_call: TRBJ2-2; clone_size: .; cdr3_aa: CASRTTQGTGELFF; cdr3_nt: TGTGCCAGCAGAACCACCCAGGGCACCGGGGAGCTGTTTTTT
v_call: TRBV5-1; d_call: TRBD1; j_call: TRBJ1-2; clone_size: few; cdr3_aa: CASSTRPGQLSSNYGYTF; cdr3_nt: TGCGCCAGCAGCACGAGACCGGGACAGCTCTCCTCTAACTATGGCTACACCTTC
v_call: TRBV7-2; d_call: TRBD2; j_call: TRBJ2-5; clone_size: .; cdr3_aa: CASSLVGGGLQETQYF; cdr3_nt: TGTGCCAGCAGCTTAGTCGGCGGGGGGCTCCAAGAGACCCAGTACTTC
v_call: TRBV5-1; d_call: .; j_call: TRBJ2-3; clone_size: .; cdr3_aa: CASSPGDSTDTQYF; cdr3_nt: TGCGCCAGCAGCCCGGGTGATAGCACAGATACGCAGTATTTT
v_call: TRBV28; d_call: .; j_call: TRBJ1-5; clone_size: .; cdr3_aa: CASSLLTGISNQPQHF; cdr3_nt: TGTGCCAGCAGTTTATTGACAGGAATTAGCAATCAGCCCCAGCATTTT
v_call: TRBV5-4; d_call: TRBD1; j_call: TRBJ1-1; clone_size: .; cdr3_aa: CASSFAGTVNTEAFF; cdr3_nt: TGTGCCAGCAGCTTCGCCGGGACAGTGAACACTGAAGCTTTCTTT
v_call: TRBV2; d_call: .; j_call: TRBJ1-3; clone_size: .; cdr3_aa: CASTMTGPGNTIYF; cdr3_nt: TGTGCCAGCACCATGACAGGTCCAGGAAACACCATATATTTT
v_call: TRBV7-8; d_call: .; j_call: TRBJ1-5; clone_size: .; cdr3_aa: CASSLASITGSSNQPQHF; cdr3_nt: TGTGCCAGCAGCTTAGCGTCGATTACAGGGTCGAGCAATCAGCCCCAGCATTTT
v_call: TRBV19; d_call: .; j_call: TRBJ2-2; clone_size: .; cdr3_aa: CASSGGTDFTGELFF; cdr3_nt: TGTGCCAGTAGTGGGGGGACGGACTTCACCGGGGAGCTGTTTTTT
v_call: TRBV10-3; d_call: .; j_call: TRBJ2-3; clone_size: .; cdr3_aa: CAISVNEAQYF; cdr3_nt: TGTGCCATCAGTGTGAACGAGGCGCAGTATTTT
v_call: TRBV10-3; d_call: TRBD1; j_call: TRBJ1-1; clone_size: .; cdr3_aa: CAIRFDRVETEAFF; cdr3_nt: TGTGCCATCAGATTCGACAGGGTAGAGACTGAAGCTTTCTTT
v_call: TRBV28; d_call: .; j_call: TRBJ2-5; clone_size: .; cdr3_aa: CASSTRGGGVETQYF; cdr3_nt: TGTGCCAGCAGTACCCGAGGAGGGGGCGTGGAGACCCAGTACTTC
v_call: TRBV4-2; d_call: .; j_call: TRBJ2-2; clone_size: .; cdr3_aa: CASSQDPGRALTGELFF; cdr3_nt: TGTGCCAGCAGCCAAGACCCCGGCAGGGCCCTCACCGGGGAGCTGTTTTTT
v_call: TRBV3-1/TRBV3-2; d_call: TRBD2; j_call: TRBJ2-7; clone_size: .; cdr3_aa: CASSGTRGSLDEQYF; cdr3_nt: TGTGCCAGCAGCGGAACGCGGGGGTCATTGGACGAGCAGTACTTC
v_call: TRBV5-6; d_call: TRBD1; j_call: TRBJ2-5; clone_size: .; cdr3_aa: CASSRPGQGEETQYF; cdr3_nt: TGTGCCAGCAGCCGCCCGGGACAGGGGGAGGAGACCCAGTACTTC
v_call: TRBV5-4; d_call: .; j_call: TRBJ1-1; clone_size: .; cdr3_aa: CASSLSGEYTEAFF; cdr3_nt: TGTGCCAGCAGCTTATCGGGGGAGTACACTGAAGCTTTCTTT
v_call: TRBV15; d_call: TRBD1; j_call: TRBJ1-2; clone_size: .; cdr3_aa: CATSRKDRDYGYTF; cdr3_nt: TGTGCCACCAGCAGAAAGGACAGGGACTATGGCTACACCTTC
v_call: TRBV4-3; d_call: TRBD1; j_call: TRBJ2-2; clone_size: .; cdr3_aa: CASRRGQANTGELFF; cdr3_nt: TGCGCCAGCAGGAGGGGGCAGGCCAACACCGGGGAGCTGTTTTTT
v_call: TRBV15; d_call: .; j_call: TRBJ1-1; clone_size: .; cdr3_aa: CATSRDRSTVREAFF; cdr3_nt: TGTGCCACCAGCAGAGATCGGTCAACAGTCCGAGAAGCTTTCTTT
v_call: TRBV6-5; d_call: TRBD2; j_call: TRBJ2-5; clone_size: .; cdr3_aa: CASSYTGLAISETQYF; cdr3_nt: TGTGCCAGCAGTTACACTGGACTAGCGATCTCAGAGACCCAGTACTTC
v_call: TRBV10-2; d_call: .; j_call: TRBJ1-5; clone_size: .; cdr3_aa: CASSFGVMSNQPQHF; cdr3_nt: TGCGCCAGCAGCTTCGGGGTGATGAGCAATCAGCCCCAGCATTTT
v_call: TRBV28; d_call: .; j_call: TRBJ1-1; clone_size: .; cdr3_aa: CASTLPLGVGWNTEAFF; cdr3_nt: TGTGCCAGCACCCTACCGCTAGGGGTAGGTTGGAACACTGAAGCTTTCTTT
v_call: TRBV7-9; d_call: .; j_call: TRBJ1-6; clone_size: .; cdr3_aa: CASSFPVDNYNSPLHF; cdr3_nt: TGTGCCAGCAGCTTCCCTGTTGACAACTATAATTCACCCCTCCACTTT
v_call: TRBV28; d_call: .; j_call: TRBJ1-1; clone_size: .; cdr3_aa: CASSARGGVNTEAFF; cdr3_nt: TGTGCCAGCAGTGCCCGGGGGGGTGTGAACACTGAAGCTTTCTTT
v_call: TRBV2; d_call: TRBD1; j_call: TRBJ1-5; clone_size: .; cdr3_aa: CASRTGPYSNQPQHF; cdr3_nt: TGTGCCAGCCGGACAGGGCCCTATAGCAATCAGCCCCAGCATTTT
v_call: TRBV30; d_call: TRBD1; j_call: TRBJ2-7; clone_size: .; cdr3_aa: CAWRTGQYEQYF; cdr3_nt: TGTGCCTGGAGGACAGGGCAATACGAGCAGTACTTC
v_call: TRBV6-2/TRBV6-3; d_call: TRBD1; j_call: TRBJ2-7; clone_size: .; cdr3_aa: CASSTLTGALYEQYF; cdr3_nt: TGTGCCAGCAGTACACTGACAGGGGCTCTTTACGAGCAGTACTTC
v_call: TRBV7-2; d_call: .; j_call: TRBJ1-1; clone_size: .; cdr3_aa: CASSLDWGARAFF; cdr3_nt: TGTGCCAGCAGCTTAGATTGGGGCGCCCGGGCTTTCTTT
v_call: TRBV28; d_call: .; j_call: TRBJ2-2; clone_size: once; cdr3_aa: CASCTSGTNTGELFF; cdr3_nt: TGTGCCTCCTGTACCAGCGGAACGAACACCGGGGAGCTGTTTTTT
v_call: TRBV19; d_call: .; j_call: TRBJ2-5; clone_size: .; cdr3_aa: CASTEDGLTQYF; cdr3_nt: TGTGCCAGTACCGAAGATGGACTGACCCAGTACTTC
v_call: TRBV5-1; d_call: .; j_call: TRBJ1-1; clone_size: .; cdr3_aa: CASSLDTNGAEAFF; cdr3_nt: TGCGCCAGCAGCTTGGACACCAACGGGGCTGAAGCTTTCTTT
v_call: TRBV15; d_call: TRBD2; j_call: TRBJ2-1; clone_size: .; cdr3_aa: CATSSFFLLAGDYNEQFF; cdr3_nt: TGTGCCACCAGCAGTTTCTTTTTGTTAGCGGGGGACTACAATGAGCAGTTCTTC
v_call: TRBV30; d_call: .; j_call: TRBJ1-3; clone_size: .; cdr3_aa: CAWSVGSPGISGNTIYF; cdr3_nt: TGTGCCTGGAGTGTCGGGAGCCCAGGGATCTCTGGAAACACCATATATTTT
v_call: TRBV5-5; d_call: .; j_call: TRBJ1-2; clone_size: .; cdr3_aa: CASSLGRGVVYGYTF; cdr3_nt: TGTGCCAGCAGCTTGGGCCGGGGGGTCGTGTATGGCTACACCTTC
v_call: TRBV11-1; d_call: TRBD1; j_call: TRBJ1-1; clone_size: .; cdr3_aa: CASSRDSVNTEAFF; cdr3_nt: TGTGCCAGCAGCCGGGACAGTGTGAACACTGAAGCTTTCTTT
v_call: TRBV2; d_call: TRBD1; j_call: TRBJ2-7; clone_size: .; cdr3_aa: CAILIRDRGYEQYF; cdr3_nt: TGTGCCATCCTTATCCGGGACAGGGGCTACGAGCAGTACTTC
v_call: TRBV28; d_call: TRBD1; j_call: TRBJ2-7; clone_size: .; cdr3_aa: CASSSPGTGSYEQYF; cdr3_nt: TGTGCCAGCAGTTCCCCCGGGACAGGGTCCTACGAGCAGTACTTC
v_call: TRBV6-4; d_call: .; j_call: TRBJ2-5; clone_size: once; cdr3_aa: CASSSRLGETQYF; cdr3_nt: TGTGCCAGCAGTTCCCGCCTCGGAGAGACCCAGTACTTC
v_call: TRBV5-4; d_call: .; j_call: TRBJ1-6; clone_size: .; cdr3_aa: CASSQTWLGSPLHF; cdr3_nt: TGTGCCAGCAGTCAGACATGGCTCGGTTCACCCCTCCACTTT
v_call: TRBV7-9; d_call: .; j_call: TRBJ1-3; clone_size: .; cdr3_aa: CASSISGIKGNTIYF; cdr3_nt: TGTGCCAGCAGCATATCCGGGATTAAGGGAAACACCATATATTTT
v_call: TRBV7-2; d_call: .; j_call: TRBJ2-1; clone_size: .; cdr3_aa: CASSDGQAYNEQFF; cdr3_nt: TGTGCCAGCAGCGATGGACAAGCGTACAATGAGCAGTTCTTC
v_call: TRBV25-1; d_call: TRBD1; j_call: TRBJ1-4; clone_size: .; cdr3_aa: CASSDRGYEKLFF; cdr3_nt: TGTGCCAGCAGTGACAGGGGGTATGAAAAACTGTTTTTT
v_call: TRBV6-5; d_call: TRBD1; j_call: TRBJ1-1; clone_size: .; cdr3_aa: CASMAGGWTEAFF; cdr3_nt: TGTGCCAGCATGGCAGGGGGCTGGACTGAAGCTTTCTTT
v_call: TRBV19; d_call: TRBD1; j_call: TRBJ2-2; clone_size: few; cdr3_aa: CASKPGQTMNTGELFF; cdr3_nt: TGTGCCAGTAAGCCGGGACAGACAATGAACACCGGGGAGCTGTTTTTT
v_call: TRBV28; d_call: TRBD2; j_call: TRBJ2-7; clone_size: .; cdr3_aa: CASSTGTSGGYNEGQYF; cdr3_nt: TGTGCCAGCAGTACCGGGACTAGCGGGGGATATAACGAGGGGCAGTACTTC
v_call: TRBV2; d_call: .; j_call: TRBJ2-5; clone_size: few; cdr3_aa: CASSERGRGETQYF; cdr3_nt: TGTGCCAGCAGTGAACGTGGAAGGGGAGAGACCCAGTACTTC
v_call: TRBV11-2; d_call: TRBD1; j_call: TRBJ2-7; clone_size: .; cdr3_aa: CASSPGGSGLHEQYF; cdr3_nt: TGTGCCAGCAGCCCAGGGGGTTCCGGACTCCACGAGCAGTACTTC
v_call: TRBV21-1; d_call: .; j_call: TRBJ2-2; clone_size: once; cdr3_aa: CASTDREGGELFF; cdr3_nt: TGTGCCAGCACGGACAGGGAAGGCGGGGAGCTGTTTTTT
v_call: TRBV5-8; d_call: .; j_call: TRBJ2-2; clone_size: .; cdr3_aa: CASSQLFRTTNTGELFF; cdr3_nt: TGTGCCAGCAGCCAATTATTCAGGACAACGAACACCGGGGAGCTGTTTTTT
v_call: TRBV5-6; d_call: .; j_call: TRBJ1-6; clone_size: .; cdr3_aa: CASSFFGSTGNSPLHF; cdr3_nt: TGTGCCAGCAGCTTTTTTGGGAGTACCGGCAATTCACCCCTCCACTTT